One sample yielded the 31 T cell receptor beta chains listed below, sequenced in a study of T cells in Graves' hyperthyroidism and ophthalmopathy. The TCR beta CDR3 regions underwent amplification using RNA transcripts as the source. The HTBI primer set served for first-round RT-PCR of the TCR CDR3. TCRdb redid the calling of the multiplex PCR reads with MiXCR, one entry per CDR3 protein. The profile shows some 350,000 distinct CDR3 sequences, roughly 25% of them singletons. The specimen was blood. The receptor set was obtained from a middle-aged man with Graves' hyperthyroidism.

This clonotype showed up many times. This chain connects TRBV12-3 or TRBV12-4 to TRBJ1-1; D is undetermined. The CDR3 has 13 amino acids. Trimming took off 6 bases at V and 2 bases at J, with 10 bases between the two ends. For the CDR3, the DNA is TGTGCCAGCAGCTTACGGGGTAACACTGAAGCTTTCTTT. Protein product: CASSLRGNTEAFF.

The chain has TRBV12-3 or TRBV12-4 and TRBJ1-2, with TRBD1 identical over 9 bases. The V segment lost 5 bases and the J segment 5 bases; nucleotides outside the gene matches: 21. This CDR3 has 19 amino acids. The CDR3 reads CASSPRGGTGKALGYGYTF. The CDR3 DNA reads TGTGCCAGCAGTCCTAGAGGAGGGACAGGGAAGGCCCTAGGGTATGGCTACACCTTC.

The V and J genes are TRBV12-3 or TRBV12-4 and TRBJ2-3; TRBD1 agrees at 9 bases. The CDR3 is 14 amino acids. V was pared by 4 bases and J by 4 bases, with 3 bases of the junction left unmatched. CDR3: CASSWTGVADTQYF. The CDR3 DNA reads as TGTGCCAGCAGTTGGACAGGGGTGGCAGATACGCAGTATTTT.

The chain combines TRBV29-1 with TRBJ2-2, with TRBD2 matching 7 bases. This CDR3 is built from 14 residues. The germline V gene has CDR1 SQVTM and CDR2 ANQGSEA. With V trimmed by 4 bases and J by 5 bases, 7 bases remained unmatched. CDR3 in amino acids: CSVGGGRGTGELFF. The CDR3 DNA sequence: TGCAGCGTTGGGGGGGGGAGAGGAACCGGGGAGCTGTTTTTT.

There are a few counts of this clonotype. The chain joins TRBV6-1 to TRBJ1-2, with D perhaps matching TRBD1 (6 bases). The CDR3 loop spans 15 amino acids. Germline CDR1 reads MNHNS; CDR2 reads SASEGT. Trimming shortened V by 7 bases and J by 0 bases, and 15 bases separated the two germline ends. CDR3 DNA sequence: TGTGCCAGCACCCCTTTGGGGGCGGCTAACTATGGCTACACCTTC. Amino acids: CASTPLGAANYGYTF.

J is TRBJ1-1 and V is TRBV6-2 or TRBV6-3; D remains unclear. The CDR3 loop spans 13 amino acids. CDR1 is MNHEY, CDR2 SVGEGT, per germline. V dropped 2 bases and J dropped 5 bases, with 9 bases sitting between them. CDR3 DNA: TGTGCCAGCAGTTACGGCGGGCCTACTGAAGCTTTCTTT. This gives the protein CASSYGGPTEAFF.

This chain joins TRBV10-2 and TRBJ2-3; 12 bases align to TRBD2. Looked up from germline, CDR1 is WSHSY and CDR2 is SAAADI. The V gene end was trimmed by 6 bases and the J gene end by 8 bases; junction bases not matched to a gene: 3. This CDR3 contains 13 residues. For the CDR3, the DNA is TGCGCCAGCAGCTCGGGACTAGCGGGTACGCAGTATTTT. This gives the protein CASSSGLAGTQYF.

In this sample, this clonotype turned up many times. The rearrangement uses TRBV19 and TRBJ2-3, with D perhaps matching TRBD2 (5 bases). This CDR3 has 16 residues. Per germline, CDR1 LNHDA and CDR2 SQIVND (reference sequence). V was pared by 3 bases and J by 1 base, with 14 bases between. DNA of the CDR3: TGTGCCAGTAGTATGGTCGCGGAGAGGGGCACAGATACGCAGTATTTT. As protein: CASSMVAERGTDTQYF.

This clonotype occurred a few times. The chain joins TRBV29-1 to TRBJ2-3; D gene ambiguous. The germline gives CDR1 SQVTM, CDR2 ANQGSEA. V dropped 4 bases and J dropped 2 bases, with 13 bases sitting between them. There are 14 residues in the CDR3. For the CDR3, the DNA is TGCAGCGTTGTGCGAGGCTCCGCCACAGATACGCAGTATTTT. It codes for CSVVRGSATDTQYF.

CDR3 DNA sequence: TGTGCCAGCACCCCGACTAGTGGCCCTCCGGGCGAGCAGTACTTC. Residues: CASTPTSGPPGEQYF. The gene calls are TRBV6-2 or TRBV6-3 and TRBJ2-7, with D possibly being TRBD2 (6 bases). Trimming cost V 7 bases and J 6 bases, with 22 bases left between them. The germline gives CDR1 MNHEY, CDR2 SVGEGT. This CDR3 spans 15 amino acids.

This chain's CDR3 is CASSLSFGANVLTF. CDR3 nucleotide sequence: TGTGCCAGCAGCTTAAGCTTTGGGGCCAACGTCCTGACTTTC. This rearrangement joins TRBV7-3 to TRBJ2-6, with D unresolved. The CDR3 spans 14 residues. Germline V gene data show CDR1 as SGHTA and CDR2 as FQGTGA. V was shortened by 1 base and J by 3 bases, with 4 bases between the two germline ends.

The chain couples TRBV6-1 to TRBJ2-1, with TRBD2 matching 7 bases. The germline V gene encodes CDR1 MNHNS and CDR2 SASEGT. Trimming cost V 2 bases and J 7 bases; bases outside gene matches: 11. The CDR3 length is 16 residues. CDR3: CASSENMSGTGNEQFF. As DNA, the CDR3 is TGTGCCAGCAGTGAAAATATGAGCGGGACGGGTAATGAGCAGTTCTTC.

The sample holds a few counts of this clonotype. This rearrangement joins TRBV10-3 to TRBJ1-1; D gene uncertain. The CDR3 loop spans 14 amino acids. CDR1 and CDR2 (germline): ENHRY, SYGVKD. Trimming cost V 4 bases and J 3 bases, with 12 bases left between them. CDR3 DNA sequence: TGTGCCATCAGTGGAGGCGTCGGGGACACTGAAGCTTTCTTT. Protein product: CAISGGVGDTEAFF.

The chain uses TRBV28 and TRBJ2-6; D may be TRBD1 (5 bases). The CDR3 has 13 amino acids. Per the germline V gene, CDR1 is MDHEN and CDR2 is SYDVKM. CDR3 DNA sequence: TGTACCGAAGGGGCTTCTGGGGCCAACGTCCTGACTTTC. This codes for CTEGASGANVLTF. The full variable domain, in which reference TRBV28 and TRBJ2-6 provide the parts outside the CDR3, is DVKVTQSSRYLVKRTGEKVFLECVQDMDHENMFWYRQDPGLGLRLIYFSYDVKMKEKGDIPEGYSVSREKKERFSLILESASTNQTSMYLCTEGASGANVLTFGAGSRLTVL.

A note on this clonotype: A single base separates this from a much larger clone, so it may be a read error. The V call is TRBV2, the J call TRBJ2-1; D is perhaps TRBD1 or TRBD2 (5 bases each). This CDR3 is 15 amino acids long. CDR1 and CDR2 (germline): SNHLY, FYNNEI. CDR3 nucleotides: TGTGCCACAACAACCGGGACCCTCTCCCACAATGAGCAGTTCTTC. Its translation: CATTTGTLSHNEQFF.

In its sample, this clonotype was seen a few times. It may be a read error: a sequence one base away is much more abundant. The chain couples TRBV7-3 to TRBJ2-1; perhaps D is TRBD1 or TRBD2 (5 bases each). CDR1 SGHTA and CDR2 FQGTGA come from the germline V gene. This CDR3 spans 15 amino acids. Trimming left V 5 bases short and J 9 bases short, with 20 bases between. In nucleotides, the CDR3 is TGTGCCAGCAGCATAATCGGCTCGGGGCGTAGTGAGCAGTTCTTC. It is translated as CASSIIGSGRSEQFF.

Worth noting for this clonotype: This may be a read error, as it is one base from a much larger clone. V and J are TRBV29-1 and TRBJ2-7; 7 positions match TRBD2. V shed 1 base and J 3 bases; nucleotides not matched to a gene: 3. Germline V gene lookup returns CDR1 SQVTM and CDR2 ANQGSEA. The CDR3 runs 13 residues. The CDR3 coding sequence is TGCAGCGTTGAAGTACTAGCGAGCTACGAGCAGTACTTC. Translating gives CSVEVLASYEQYF.

This clonotype came up a few times. V gene TRBV20-1 combines with J gene TRBJ1-1; D not certain. V was shortened by 2 bases and J by 3 bases, with 16 bases between the two germline ends. Germline lookup yields CDR1 DFQATT and CDR2 SNEGSKA (reference sequence). The CDR3 extends over 15 amino acids. CDR3 amino acids: CSARISEAWHTEAFF. DNA of the CDR3: TGCAGTGCTAGAATTTCGGAGGCTTGGCACACTGAAGCTTTCTTT.

This clonotype was observed a few times. One end of the junction does not line up with germline, which may come from a read error. This sequence joins TRBV11-3 and TRBJ2-5, with 10 bases fitting TRBD2. CDR1 SGHNT and CDR2 YENEEA come from the germline V gene. The CDR3 runs to 20 residues. In DNA form, the CDR3 reads TGCGCCAGCAGCCAAGACTCCGCTAGCGGGAGAGTAACACAAAGGGAGACCCAGTACTTC. Amino acids: CASSQDSASGRVTQRETQYF.

The CDR3 nucleotides are TGTGCCTGGAGCGGGAGACTAGCGGCCGACTCCTACGAGCAGTACTTC. Protein product: CAWSGRLAADSYEQYF. This chain joins TRBV30 and TRBJ2-7; 9 nucleotides line up with TRBD2. CDR3 size: 16 residues. CDR1 GTSNPN and CDR2 SVGIG come from the germline V gene (reference sequence). With V trimmed by 3 bases and J by 0 bases, 9 bases remained unmatched.

This chain joins TRBV9 and TRBJ1-2; TRBD1 matches at 8 bases. The CDR3 length is 15 residues. The germline V gene has CDR1 SGDLS and CDR2 YYNGEE. Trimming at V came to 3 bases and at J to 7 bases, leaving 11 bases not matched to a gene. As DNA, the CDR3 is TGTGCCAGCAGCGCCCTTGCGACAGGGGAGGGTGGCTACACCTTC. Its protein product is CASSALATGEGGYTF.

The chain employs TRBV27 and TRBJ1-5; tentative D call: TRBD1 (5 bases). Trimming cost V 4 bases and J 5 bases, with 15 bases left between them. This CDR3 is 15 amino acids long. Germline V lookup: CDR1 MNHEY, CDR2 SMNVEV (reference sequence). The CDR3 reads CASSSDGTDYQPQHF. CDR3 DNA sequence: TGTGCCAGCAGTTCCGACGGGACCGACTATCAGCCCCAGCATTTT.

This chain links TRBV20-1 with TRBJ2-1; 11 bases fit TRBD2. Germline V lookup: CDR1 DFQATT, CDR2 SNEGSKA (reference sequence). The CDR3 covers 15 residues. V was clipped by 6 bases and J by 7 bases; unmatched bases: 11. The CDR3 spells CSASISGRGGNEQFF. The CDR3 DNA is TGCAGTGCGTCGATTAGCGGGAGGGGTGGTAATGAGCAGTTCTTC.

Turning to this clonotype: A much larger clone lies one base from this, so it may be a read error. This rearrangement joins TRBV30 to TRBJ1-5; possible D gene TRBD1, 5 bases. The CDR3 consists of 13 residues. Germline V gene sequence: CDR1 GTSNPN, CDR2 SVGIG (reference sequence). CDR3 in amino acids: CTWTSGTLQPQHF. The CDR3, as DNA: TGTACCTGGACATCAGGGACTCTTCAGCCCCAGCATTTT.

This clonotype has only a few counts. The chain employs TRBV11-2 and TRBJ2-7; 9 bases map to TRBD1. CDR1 is SGHAT, CDR2 FQNNGV, per germline. J lost 5 bases, V lost 1 base, and 3 bases had no gene match. There are 14 residues in the CDR3. The DNA of the CDR3 is TGTGCCAGCAGCTTAGTACAGGGGGCCCACGAGCAGTACTTC. Protein sequence: CASSLVQGAHEQYF.

In this sample, this clonotype turned up a few times. The gene calls are TRBV20-1 and TRBJ2-3, with D possibly being TRBD2 (5 bases). V lost 0 bases to trimming and J lost 0 bases, with 10 bases between them. Germline V gives CDR1 DFQATT, CDR2 SNEGSKA (reference sequence). The CDR3 totals 15 residues. The CDR3 protein is CSARDRLLSTDTQYF. The CDR3 DNA reads TGCAGTGCTAGAGATAGACTACTTAGCACAGATACGCAGTATTTT.

This clonotype showed up many times. DNA for the CDR3: TGTGCCAGCAGCTTAAGTGGGGGGAGCGCAGATACGCAGTATTTT. Protein sequence: CASSLSGGSADTQYF. The V call is TRBV7-3, the J call TRBJ2-3, with a weak D call TRBD2 (6 bases). Trimming took off 1 base at V and 4 bases at J, with 12 bases between the two ends. This CDR3 spans 15 amino acids. Germline loops: CDR1 SGHTA, CDR2 FQGTGA.

The chain has TRBV7-3 and TRBJ2-3, with a weak D call TRBD1 (5 bases). CDR1 and CDR2 (germline): SGHTA, FQGTGA. This CDR3 comprises 15 residues. V lost 2 bases, J lost 2 bases, and 11 bases lay in between. The CDR3 DNA is TGTGCCAGCAGCTTATCGCAAGGGGTCACAGATACGCAGTATTTT. This translates into CASSLSQGVTDTQYF.

The V and J genes are TRBV19 and TRBJ1-5, with a tentative D call TRBD1 (6 bases). The germline gives CDR1 LNHDA, CDR2 SQIVND (reference sequence). The CDR3 consists of 16 residues. Trimming pared 3 bases from V and 6 bases from J, leaving 18 bases between. In nucleotides, the CDR3 is TGTGCCAGTAGTATTAGGACGACGACAGGATCTCAGCCCCAGCATTTT. This translates into CASSIRTTTGSQPQHF.

This clonotype was found many times. This rearrangement joins TRBV3-1 to TRBJ2-3; D gene uncertain. The CDR3 totals 11 residues. CDR1 is LGHDT, CDR2 YNNKEL, per germline (reference sequence). Trimming took 4 bases from V and 2 from J, leaving 1 base between them. The CDR3 region has the DNA TGTGCCAGCAGCCTCACAGATACGCAGTATTTT. The encoded protein is CASSLTDTQYF.

The table lists this clonotype with a few counts. V and J are TRBV30 and TRBJ2-2, with D unclear. V lost 3 bases, J lost 0 bases, and 8 bases lay in between. The CDR3 covers 14 residues. Germline CDR1 and CDR2: GTSNPN and SVGIG (reference sequence). CDR3 in DNA: TGTGCCTGGAGCTCTCAATCGAACACCGGGGAGCTGTTTTTT. Encoded protein: CAWSSQSNTGELFF.